This is a list of T cell receptor beta chains from one sample in a study of blood T cell repertoires in COVID-19. Clones were read by immunoSEQ multiplex PCR, and TCRdb kept only the in-frame ones, dropping some. Altogether roughly 150,000 clones are present, around 84% being singletons, with the ten largest covering 4.5% to 7.5%. Sequences were obtained from PBMCs or T cells enriched from blood (not recorded which). The receptor set was obtained from a man aged 40-50 years who had recovered from COVID-19. The CDR3 runs from the conserved cysteine through the conserved F or W. A D gene is named only where the DNA matches it firmly. Expanded clones are given a class, and other clones once, few, many or no size at all.

v_call: TRBV10-1; d_call: TRBD1; j_call: TRBJ1-1; clone_size: NA; cdr3_nt: TGCGCCAGCAGTGAGTCTCTTAGACAGGGGGCTAGGATGAACACTGAAGCTTTCTTT; cdr3_aa: CASSESLRQGARMNTEAFF
v_call: TRBV2; d_call: NA; j_call: TRBJ1-2; clone_size: NA; cdr3_nt: TGTGCCAGCCCAGCAGGGGCCGGCAGGTCTGGCGGCTACACCTTC; cdr3_aa: CASPAGAGRSGGYTF
v_call: TRBV2; d_call: TRBD2; j_call: TRBJ2-1; clone_size: NA; cdr3_nt: TGTGCCAGCAGCCTAACGCAAGCGGGGGGGCTGGCAGAGCAGTTCTTC; cdr3_aa: CASSLTQAGGLAEQFF
v_call: TRBV6-5; d_call: NA; j_call: TRBJ2-6; clone_size: NA; cdr3_nt: TGTGCCAGCAGCCAACAAGGGGGGGGCCCCAACGTCCTGACTTTC; cdr3_aa: CASSQQGGGPNVLTF
v_call: TRBV5-1; d_call: TRBD1; j_call: TRBJ1-2; clone_size: once; cdr3_nt: TGCGCCAGCAGTACAGGGGACCCCAACTATGGCTACACCTTC; cdr3_aa: CASSTGDPNYGYTF
v_call: TRBV30; d_call: NA; j_call: TRBJ1-2; clone_size: NA; cdr3_nt: TGTGCCTGGAGTTACGGGACCTTC; cdr3_aa: CAWSYGTF
v_call: TRBV24-1; d_call: TRBD2; j_call: TRBJ2-1; clone_size: once; cdr3_nt: TGTGCCACCAGTGTGAGCGGGGGGCCGAATGAGCAGTTCTTC; cdr3_aa: CATSVSGGPNEQFF
v_call: TRBV9; d_call: TRBD1; j_call: TRBJ1-5; clone_size: NA; cdr3_nt: TGTGCCAGCAGCGCCACAGGGGGCGATCAGCCCCAGCATTTT; cdr3_aa: CASSATGGDQPQHF
v_call: TRBV14; d_call: NA; j_call: TRBJ1-6; clone_size: NA; cdr3_nt: TGTGCCAGCAGTCAAGCGGGGGTTTCACCCCTCCACTTT; cdr3_aa: CASSQAGVSPLHF
v_call: TRBV24-1; d_call: TRBD1; j_call: TRBJ1-1; clone_size: many; cdr3_nt: TGTGCCACCAGTGACGCCTCGGACAGGGTTGGAGCTTTCTTT; cdr3_aa: CATSDASDRVGAFF
v_call: TRBV11-2; d_call: NA; j_call: TRBJ1-3; clone_size: NA; cdr3_nt: TGTGCCAGCAGCCGACAGGAGGGAAACACCATATATTTT; cdr3_aa: CASSRQEGNTIYF
v_call: TRBV2; d_call: NA; j_call: TRBJ2-4; clone_size: NA; cdr3_nt: TGTGCCAGCAGTGAAGCGCTCATGTCCACTGGCATTCAGTACTTC; cdr3_aa: CASSEALMSTGIQYF
v_call: TRBV6-5; d_call: NA; j_call: TRBJ2-2; clone_size: NA; cdr3_nt: TGTGCCAGCGGAATTACCGGGACAAAGGGGCTGTTTTTT; cdr3_aa: CASGITGTKGLFF
v_call: TRBV25-1; d_call: TRBD1; j_call: TRBJ1-3; clone_size: NA; cdr3_nt: TGTGCCAGCAGCGAGGGACAGGGGAGAAACACCATATATTTT; cdr3_aa: CASSEGQGRNTIYF
v_call: TRBV21-1; d_call: NA; j_call: TRBJ1-1; clone_size: NA; cdr3_nt: TGTGCCAGCTGGAATAACGGGGGGCGGCGGACTGAAGCTTTCTTT; cdr3_aa: CASWNNGGRRTEAFF
v_call: TRBV5-5; d_call: TRBD1; j_call: TRBJ1-4; clone_size: NA; cdr3_nt: TGTGCCAGCAGCTTGACATGGCAGGGGGATGAAAAACTGTTTTTT; cdr3_aa: CASSLTWQGDEKLFF
v_call: TRBV3-1/TRBV3-2; d_call: NA; j_call: TRBJ2-1; clone_size: NA; cdr3_nt: TGTGCCAGCAGCCAAGGTTTCTGGAGACAGTCCGACAATGAGCAGTTCTTC; cdr3_aa: CASSQGFWRQSDNEQFF
v_call: TRBV7-9; d_call: TRBD1; j_call: TRBJ1-6; clone_size: NA; cdr3_nt: TGTGCCAGCAGCTCCCCGGGACAGCATTCACCCCTCCACTTT; cdr3_aa: CASSSPGQHSPLHF
v_call: TRBV6-5; d_call: NA; j_call: TRBJ1-1; clone_size: NA; cdr3_nt: TGTGCCAGCACCCAGCCTCGGGGGGCGAACACTGAAGCTTTCTTT; cdr3_aa: CASTQPRGANTEAFF
v_call: TRBV19; d_call: NA; j_call: TRBJ1-2; clone_size: NA; cdr3_nt: TGTGCCAGTAGTCCCAACCCGCCGGTTAGTCGGTATGGCTACACCTTC; cdr3_aa: CASSPNPPVSRYGYTF
v_call: TRBV6-5; d_call: NA; j_call: TRBJ1-1; clone_size: once; cdr3_nt: TGTGCCAGCAACCCGGGGGAAAACACTGAAGCTTTCTTT; cdr3_aa: CASNPGENTEAFF
v_call: TRBV27; d_call: NA; j_call: TRBJ1-5; clone_size: NA; cdr3_nt: TGTGCCAGCAGACCCCGGGTTGGGGGGGATCAGCCCCAGCATTTT; cdr3_aa: CASRPRVGGDQPQHF
v_call: TRBV5-1; d_call: TRBD2; j_call: TRBJ2-3; clone_size: NA; cdr3_nt: TGCGCCAGCAGCGGGTCTTTGCGGGGGGCTACAGATACGCAGTATTTT; cdr3_aa: CASSGSLRGATDTQYF
v_call: TRBV7-8; d_call: NA; j_call: TRBJ2-5; clone_size: NA; cdr3_nt: TGTGCCAGCAGCCCGTCCCTGGAGACCCAGTACTTC; cdr3_aa: CASSPSLETQYF
v_call: TRBV30; d_call: NA; j_call: TRBJ1-5; clone_size: NA; cdr3_nt: TGTGCCTGGAGTGTACCCTACAATCAGCCCCAGCATTTT; cdr3_aa: CAWSVPYNQPQHF
v_call: TRBV27; d_call: TRBD1; j_call: TRBJ1-2; clone_size: many; cdr3_nt: TGTGCCAGCAGTTTGACAGGGGGCATAGGCTACACCTTC; cdr3_aa: CASSLTGGIGYTF
v_call: TRBV9; d_call: NA; j_call: TRBJ1-2; clone_size: few; cdr3_nt: TGTGCCAGCAGCGTCCCAGGGAAGTCTAACTATGGCTACACCTTC; cdr3_aa: CASSVPGKSNYGYTF
v_call: TRBV7-8; d_call: TRBD1; j_call: TRBJ1-5; clone_size: NA; cdr3_nt: TGTGCCAGCAGCCGGGACAGTTTCAATCAGCCCCAGCATTTT; cdr3_aa: CASSRDSFNQPQHF
v_call: TRBV9; d_call: NA; j_call: TRBJ2-1; clone_size: NA; cdr3_nt: TGTGCCAGCAGCGTAGAAGCCCCCGGGTTCCATGAGCAGTTCTTC; cdr3_aa: CASSVEAPGFHEQFF
v_call: TRBV3-1/TRBV3-2; d_call: TRBD2; j_call: TRBJ2-5; clone_size: NA; cdr3_nt: TGTGCCAGCAGCCAAGATCAGGCGGGGGGCGGGACCCAGTACTTC; cdr3_aa: CASSQDQAGGGTQYF
v_call: TRBV18; d_call: NA; j_call: TRBJ1-6; clone_size: NA; cdr3_nt: TGTGCCAGCTCACCGCCGAGCACCTATAATTCACCCCTCCACTTT; cdr3_aa: CASSPPSTYNSPLHF
v_call: TRBV27; d_call: TRBD2; j_call: TRBJ2-7; clone_size: NA; cdr3_nt: TGTGCCAGCACTACTAGCGGGGGGGCCGCGGTTGTTGAGCAGTACTTC; cdr3_aa: CASTTSGGAAVVEQYF
v_call: TRBV11-2; d_call: NA; j_call: TRBJ2-7; clone_size: NA; cdr3_nt: TGTGCCAGCAGCTTAGGTGTCAGAACTACCGACGAGCAGTACTTC; cdr3_aa: CASSLGVRTTDEQYF
v_call: TRBV29-1; d_call: NA; j_call: TRBJ2-7; clone_size: NA; cdr3_nt: TGCAGCGTACGCATTAGCGGTGACTACGAGCAGTACTTC; cdr3_aa: CSVRISGDYEQYF
v_call: TRBV18; d_call: NA; j_call: TRBJ1-2; clone_size: NA; cdr3_nt: TGTGCCAGCTCACCAAGCGGGGACTATGGCTACACCTTC; cdr3_aa: CASSPSGDYGYTF
v_call: TRBV5-6; d_call: TRBD1; j_call: TRBJ1-5; clone_size: NA; cdr3_nt: TGTGCCAGCAGCTCGCGGACAGGCGTTATTAATCAGCCCCAGCATTTT; cdr3_aa: CASSSRTGVINQPQHF
v_call: TRBV11-1; d_call: TRBD1; j_call: TRBJ1-2; clone_size: few; cdr3_nt: TGTGCCAGCAGCGCACGGGGCAGGGGGCTCTATGGCTACACCTTC; cdr3_aa: CASSARGRGLYGYTF
v_call: TRBV29-1; d_call: NA; j_call: TRBJ2-2; clone_size: NA; cdr3_nt: TGCAGCGCCGGGGTACGGGGCACCGGGGAGCTGTTTTTT; cdr3_aa: CSAGVRGTGELFF
v_call: TRBV10-1; d_call: TRBD2; j_call: TRBJ2-2; clone_size: few; cdr3_nt: TGCGCCAGCAGTGAGTCCGGGGCGGGGGTCCACACCGGGGAGCTGTTTTTT; cdr3_aa: CASSESGAGVHTGELFF
v_call: TRBV19; d_call: NA; j_call: TRBJ2-3; clone_size: NA; cdr3_nt: TGTGCCAGTAGTAGAAGGGGGAGACTCCTACCCACAGATACGCAGTATTTT; cdr3_aa: CASSRRGRLLPTDTQYF
v_call: TRBV5-4; d_call: TRBD1; j_call: TRBJ1-3; clone_size: NA; cdr3_nt: TGTGCCAGCAGCTTAGGGGGCGCGGGGGGAAACACCATATATTTT; cdr3_aa: CASSLGGAGGNTIYF
v_call: TRBV9; d_call: NA; j_call: TRBJ2-1; clone_size: NA; cdr3_nt: TGTGCCAGCAGCCTCTCTAGCGCCTACAATGAGCAGTTCTTC; cdr3_aa: CASSLSSAYNEQFF
v_call: TRBV5-1; d_call: TRBD1; j_call: TRBJ2-2; clone_size: NA; cdr3_nt: TGCGCCAGCAGCTTTCCTAAGGACAGGGGCGACACCGGGGAGCTGTTTTTT; cdr3_aa: CASSFPKDRGDTGELFF
v_call: TRBV2; d_call: NA; j_call: TRBJ1-6; clone_size: NA; cdr3_nt: TGTGCCAGCAGTGACAAAGGGGCAGCCTATAATTCACCCCTCCACTTT; cdr3_aa: CASSDKGAAYNSPLHF
v_call: TRBV3-1/TRBV3-2; d_call: NA; j_call: TRBJ1-3; clone_size: NA; cdr3_nt: TGTGCCAGCAGCCTGAGAAACTCTGGAAACACCATATATTTT; cdr3_aa: CASSLRNSGNTIYF
v_call: TRBV27; d_call: TRBD1; j_call: TRBJ1-2; clone_size: NA; cdr3_nt: TGTGCCAGCTCCGCGGACAGGTCGGGTGGCTACACCTTC; cdr3_aa: CASSADRSGGYTF
v_call: TRBV7-9; d_call: NA; j_call: TRBJ1-2; clone_size: NA; cdr3_nt: TGTGCCAGCAGTCTTAGACAGGATGGCTACACCTTC; cdr3_aa: CASSLRQDGYTF
v_call: TRBV19; d_call: NA; j_call: TRBJ1-2; clone_size: few; cdr3_nt: TGTGCCAGTAGTATCCCCGGACAAGCCTATGGCTACACCTTC; cdr3_aa: CASSIPGQAYGYTF
v_call: TRBV7-6; d_call: NA; j_call: TRBJ2-1; clone_size: once; cdr3_nt: TGTGCCAGCAGCTTATTCGGCAGCGGAAATCTAGATGAGCAGTTCTTC; cdr3_aa: CASSLFGSGNLDEQFF
v_call: TRBV13; d_call: NA; j_call: TRBJ2-7; clone_size: NA; cdr3_nt: TGTGCCAGCAGCCAGGGGCGAGGGGCCAGCTCCTACGAGCAGTACTTC; cdr3_aa: CASSQGRGASSYEQYF
v_call: TRBV7-2; d_call: TRBD2; j_call: TRBJ2-5; clone_size: NA; cdr3_nt: TGTGCCAGCAGCTTAGAATGGCTAGCGGTTAAAGAGACCCAGTACTTC; cdr3_aa: CASSLEWLAVKETQYF
v_call: TRBV6-1; d_call: NA; j_call: TRBJ2-3; clone_size: NA; cdr3_nt: TGTGCCAGCAGTGAGCGTAACCCCGCAGATACGCAGTATTTT; cdr3_aa: CASSERNPADTQYF
v_call: TRBV19; d_call: NA; j_call: TRBJ2-6; clone_size: NA; cdr3_nt: TGTGCCAGTAGCACATCAACAGGGTCCGGGGCCAACGTCCTGACTTTC; cdr3_aa: CASSTSTGSGANVLTF
v_call: TRBV7-8; d_call: NA; j_call: TRBJ2-6; clone_size: NA; cdr3_nt: TGTGCCAGCAGCTTACCCGCCAGGGTATTGGGGCCAGGGGCCAACGTCCTGACTTTC; cdr3_aa: CASSLPARVLGPGANVLTF
v_call: TRBV25-1; d_call: NA; j_call: TRBJ2-3; clone_size: NA; cdr3_nt: TGTGCCAGCAGTGAATCGCCGCCAGGGTGGACAGATACGCAGTATTTT; cdr3_aa: CASSESPPGWTDTQYF
v_call: TRBV7-9; d_call: NA; j_call: TRBJ1-2; clone_size: NA; cdr3_nt: TGTGCCAGCAGCTTAGCATCTTTAAACTATGGCTACACCTTC; cdr3_aa: CASSLASLNYGYTF
v_call: TRBV9; d_call: TRBD2; j_call: TRBJ2-3; clone_size: NA; cdr3_nt: TGTGCCAGCAGCGTTAGCGGGGCGGCAGATACGCAGTATTTT; cdr3_aa: CASSVSGAADTQYF
v_call: TRBV29-1; d_call: NA; j_call: TRBJ1-1; clone_size: NA; cdr3_nt: TGCAGCGTTGAGGCGAGGTGGGCTTTCTTT; cdr3_aa: CSVEARWAFF
v_call: TRBV15; d_call: NA; j_call: TRBJ2-7; clone_size: once; cdr3_nt: TGTGCCACCAGCAGAGAGGCTGGGAGCGACGAGCAGTACTTC; cdr3_aa: CATSREAGSDEQYF